The 14 T cell receptor beta chains below were found in one sample sequenced in a study of neurological immune-mediated disorders. TCRdb analysed the 5' RACE reads with MiXCR anew, one entry per CDR3 protein. The data hold about 95,000 distinct CDR3 sequences, with about 3.8% observed a single time. Sequencing was carried out using PBMCs. The receptors derive from a woman between 18 and 29 years old with multiple sclerosis.

V is TRBV29-1 and J is TRBJ2-7; 12 bases agree with TRBD2. Germline CDR1 reads SQVTM; CDR2 reads ANQGSEA. This CDR3 has 12 amino acids. V shed 4 bases, J shed 9 bases, and the junction held 4 bases outside the gene matches. Written as DNA, the CDR3 is TGCAGCGTTGTACTAGCGGGAGGTTGGCAGTACTTC. Protein: CSVVLAGGWQYF.

In its sample, this clonotype was seen many times. The J gene is TRBJ2-7, the V gene TRBV6-1; D gene unclear. The V gene lost 8 bases and the J gene lost 0 bases, with 11 bases spanning the gap. Germline assignment: CDR1 MNHNS and CDR2 SASEGT. This CDR3 spans 13 amino acids. The CDR3 sequence is CASLGLYSYEQYF. DNA for the CDR3: TGTGCCAGCCTTGGTCTCTACTCCTACGAGCAGTACTTC.

This clonotype was observed many times. The chain combines TRBV3-1 with TRBJ2-7; 7 nucleotides align to TRBD2. V lost 6 bases to trimming and J lost 0 bases; unmatched junction nucleotides: 2. CDR3 length equals 13 residues. From germline, CDR1 is LGHDT and CDR2 YNNKEL (reference sequence). The CDR3 is CASSRDYSYEQYF. The DNA for the CDR3 is TGTGCCAGCAGTCGGGACTACTCCTACGAGCAGTACTTC.

Many counts were recorded for this clonotype. The J gene is TRBJ2-1, the V gene TRBV20-1; TRBD2 matches at 11 bases. The CDR3 length is 14 residues. V was pared by 1 base and J by 7 bases, with 3 bases of the junction left unmatched. Germline-derived CDR1 and CDR2 are DFQATT and SNEGSKA (reference sequence). The CDR3 loop is CSARGLAGSNEQFF. The CDR3 nucleotides read TGCAGTGCTAGAGGACTAGCGGGGTCAAATGAGCAGTTCTTC.

This clonotype was counted a few times. A much larger clone differs by one base, so this may be a read error. The chain carries TRBV20-1 and TRBJ2-3, with D perhaps being TRBD1 or TRBD2 (5 bases each). Germline assignment: CDR1 DFQATT and CDR2 SNEGSKA (reference sequence). V lost 7 bases, J lost 2 bases, and 13 bases lay in between. The CDR3 runs to 13 residues. This CDR3 reads CSDEGTSTDTQYF. The CDR3 nucleotides are TGCAGTGATGAAGGGACGTCCACAGATACGCAGTATTTT.

This clonotype was counted only a few times. This may come from a read error, since a much larger clone is one base off. The V gene is TRBV10-3, the J gene TRBJ2-1; 9 bases match TRBD2. The CDR3 has 16 residues. Germline assignment: CDR1 ENHRY and CDR2 SYGVKD. In nucleotides, the CDR3 is TGTGCCATCAGTGATACCGGGACTAGCTTCTACAATGCGCAGTTCTTC. This encodes CAISDTGTSFYNAQFF.

This clonotype was observed many times. This chain connects TRBV20-1 to TRBJ2-3; 11 bases fit TRBD2. The J segment lost 6 bases and the V segment lost 3 bases, leaving 17 bases of the junction unmatched. The length of the CDR3 is 18 residues. The V gene's germline CDR1 is DFQATT and CDR2 SNEGSKA (reference sequence). CDR3 protein: CSARGPPGTSGDPDTQYF. In DNA, the CDR3 is TGCAGTGCTAGGGGGCCCCCCGGGACTAGCGGTGATCCGGATACGCAGTATTTT.

This clonotype showed up many times. The V gene is TRBV7-2, the J gene TRBJ2-1; D remains ambiguous. This CDR3 has 13 amino acids. Germline V CDR1 and CDR2: SGHTA, FQGNSA. The germline V and J ends were trimmed by 5 bases and 15 bases, with 20 bases remaining between them. CDR3 in amino acids: CASSRLLERDLFF. The CDR3 DNA sequence: TGTGCCAGCAGCCGGCTCCTGGAACGAGATCTGTTCTTC.

There are many counts of this clonotype. The chain employs TRBV12-3 or TRBV12-4 and TRBJ2-3, with D unclear. The CDR3 runs to 13 residues. Trimming pared 3 bases from V and 3 bases from J, leaving 7 bases between. The CDR3 sequence is CASSFIGTDTQYF. The DNA for the CDR3 is TGTGCCAGCAGTTTCATCGGAACAGATACGCAGTATTTT.

This clonotype is medium-sized within its sample. V usage is TRBV29-1 and J usage is TRBJ1-4; D ambiguous. The germline V and J ends were trimmed by 7 bases and 8 bases, with 14 bases remaining between them. Germline values: CDR1 SQVTM, CDR2 ANQGSEA. The CDR3 sequence is 12 residues long. The CDR3: CSAAVTGEKLFF. Here the CDR3 DNA reads TGCAGCGCCGCCGTGACTGGCGAAAAACTGTTTTTT.

This clonotype was detected ten times or more. The chain employs TRBV5-1 and TRBJ1-1; 7 bases match TRBD1. CDR1 and CDR2 (germline): SGHRS, YFSETQ. The CDR3 covers 15 residues. Losses at the gene ends were 3 bases for V and 1 base for J; bases not matched to a gene: 6. CDR3 protein: CASSYSRTGNTEAFF. CDR3 in DNA: TGCGCCAGCAGCTACTCCCGGACAGGGAACACTGAAGCTTTCTTT.

This clonotype was seen many times. The chain carries TRBV2 and TRBJ2-5; 11 positions agree with TRBD1. V trimming: 8 bases; J trimming: 1 base; junction bases outside the gene matches: 6. Germline CDR1 reads SNHLY; CDR2 reads FYNNEI. This CDR3 is built from 15 residues. CDR3 amino acids: CASGSGTGGQETQYF. DNA for the CDR3: TGTGCCAGCGGAAGTGGGACAGGGGGCCAAGAGACCCAGTACTTC.

This clonotype was counted only a few times. The J gene is TRBJ2-1, the V gene TRBV28, with 10 bases lining up with TRBD2. V dropped 4 bases and J dropped 4; count of bases not matched to a gene: 7. CDR1 MDHEN and CDR2 SYDVKM come from the germline V gene. The CDR3 runs to 16 residues. The CDR3 spells CASSSTGLAVYNEQFF. The CDR3 nucleotides read TGTGCCAGCAGTTCCACCGGACTAGCGGTTTACAATGAGCAGTTCTTC.

This clonotype was seen repeatedly, ten times or more. V gene TRBV20-1 combines with J gene TRBJ1-1; tentatively, D is TRBD1 (6 bases). Deletions cut 4 bases from V and 1 base from J, with 13 bases between. This CDR3 region has 14 residues. Germline V CDR1 and CDR2: DFQATT, SNEGSKA (reference sequence). The CDR3 spells CSATSSRGNTEAFF. The CDR3 nucleotides read TGCAGTGCTACCAGCAGCAGGGGGAACACTGAAGCTTTCTTT.